Listed here are 20 T cell receptor beta chains from one sample, sequenced in a study of blood T cells in healthy people across ages. A J-beta primer mix and a sample-barcoded 5' primer were used in a second PCR of roughly 7 to 12 cycles. TCRdb reprocessed the 5' RACE reads with MiXCR, giving one entry per CDR3 protein. The table records over 1,500,000 distinct CDR3 sequences, roughly 50% of them present only once. The sequenced material came from blood. The receptors shown here come from a woman in her thirties or forties in good health.

This clonotype was seen only a few times. The CDR3: CSAQRVQETQYF. CDR3 nucleotides: TGCAGTGCGCAACGGGTACAAGAGACCCAGTACTTC. The rearrangement uses TRBV20-1 and TRBJ2-5; D call uncertain. The V gene's germline CDR1 is DFQATT and CDR2 SNEGSKA (reference sequence). Trimming pared 6 bases from V and 2 bases from J, leaving 10 bases between. The CDR3 runs to 12 residues.

The table lists this clonotype with a few counts. The rearrangement links TRBV7-2 to TRBJ2-7, with TRBD2 matching over 9 bases. CDR1 and CDR2 from the germline V gene are SGHTA and FQGNSA. This CDR3 has 18 amino acids. V was pared by 5 bases and J by 3 bases, with 17 bases of the junction left unmatched. The DNA for the CDR3 is TGTGCCAGCAGCCCCGTTCACCGAGCGGGGGGAACACACTACGAGCAGTACTTC. Protein: CASSPVHRAGGTHYEQYF.

The CDR3, as DNA: TGTGCCAGCAGCTTAGCGGTGACGGGGAGCTCCTACAATGAGCAGTTCTTC. Translating gives CASSLAVTGSSYNEQFF. The V and J genes are TRBV7-2 and TRBJ2-1; D is possibly TRBD2 (5 bases). Trimming took 0 bases from V and 0 from J, leaving 12 bases between them. Germline CDR1 and CDR2: SGHTA and FQGNSA. There are 17 residues in the CDR3.

J is TRBJ2-3 and V is TRBV6-2 or TRBV6-3; no firm D call. Trimming removed 2 bases from V and 4 bases from J, with 7 bases in between. The CDR3 has 13 amino acids. The V gene's germline CDR1 is MNHEY and CDR2 SVGEGT. The CDR3 region has the DNA TGTGCCAGCAGTTACCCGGTGGCAGATACGCAGTATTTT. It yields the protein CASSYPVADTQYF.

This clonotype has at least ten counts. The genes are TRBV20-1 and TRBJ2-5; weak D call: TRBD2 (6 bases). The germline V gene has CDR1 DFQATT and CDR2 SNEGSKA (reference sequence). The CDR3 has 16 residues. Trimming stripped 5 bases from V and 1 base from J, with 20 bases between. CDR3 sequence reads: CSAAPITSSAQETQYF. The DNA for the CDR3 is TGCAGTGCTGCTCCGATTACTAGCAGCGCCCAAGAGACCCAGTACTTC.

This chain connects TRBV6-1 to TRBJ2-7; D is ambiguous. CDR1 and CDR2 (germline): MNHNS, SASEGT. Deletions cut 6 bases from V and 6 bases from J, with 12 bases between. The CDR3 has 12 amino acids. The CDR3 loop reads CASSPVGLEQYF. The CDR3 nucleotides are TGTGCCAGCAGCCCCGTAGGGCTCGAGCAGTACTTC.

Only a few counts were recorded for this clonotype. The rearrangement joins TRBV7-3 to TRBJ2-1; 12 nucleotides line up with TRBD1. CDR1 is SGHTA and CDR2 is FQGTGA in the germline V gene. The CDR3 has 21 amino acids. V trimming: 4 bases; J trimming: 0 bases; junction bases outside the gene matches: 16. The CDR3 DNA sequence: TGTGCCAGCAGCTCTCCTTCCCCGGGACAGGGGGCTGATAGCTCCTACAATGAGCAGTTCTTC. Translating it yields CASSSPSPGQGADSSYNEQFF.

The CDR3 DNA follows: TGTGCCAGCAGTTATTTACAGAACACTGAAGCTTTCTTT. Residues: CASSYLQNTEAFF. This chain links TRBV6-5 with TRBJ1-1; D is unclear. The CDR3 length is 13 residues. V dropped 3 bases and J dropped 1 base, with 6 bases sitting between them. Looked up from germline, CDR1 is MNHEY and CDR2 is SVGAGI.

This clonotype was seen more than once but under ten times. For the CDR3, the DNA is TGCAGTGCTAGTAGAGATCTACCCACCCGGGCGGGGGTGGATACCCAGTACTTC. Amino acid sequence: CSASRDLPTRAGVDTQYF. The V call is TRBV20-1, the J call TRBJ2-5, with TRBD2 matching over 7 bases. The CDR3 has 18 residues. V shed 3 bases, J shed 8 bases, and the junction held 24 bases outside the gene matches. Germline assignment: CDR1 DFQATT and CDR2 SNEGSKA (reference sequence).

The count of this clonotype is one. The rearrangement links TRBV10-3 to TRBJ1-1, with 9 bases identical to TRBD1. Germline loops: CDR1 ENHRY, CDR2 SYGVKD. The CDR3 runs 15 residues. J lost 5 bases, V lost 6 bases, and 10 bases had no gene match. The CDR3 region has the DNA TGTGCCATCAGGAGTAGAGGACAGGGGCCAACTGAAGCTTTCTTT. Translated: CAIRSRGQGPTEAFF.

The V gene is TRBV7-9, the J gene TRBJ1-5, with 8 positions matching TRBD1. The CDR3 consists of 16 residues. Germline lookup yields CDR1 SEHNR and CDR2 FQNEAQ (reference sequence). With 0 bases clipped from V and 2 bases from J, the junction kept 3 bases outside the gene matches. The CDR3 loop is CASSLAGQGGNQPQHF. The CDR3 nucleotides are TGTGCCAGCAGCTTAGCCGGACAGGGTGGCAATCAGCCCCAGCATTTT.

Only one count was recorded for this clonotype. The rearrangement uses TRBV12-3 or TRBV12-4 and TRBJ1-6; D gene uncertain. This CDR3 comprises 13 residues. The germline V and J ends were trimmed by 3 bases and 6 bases, with 6 bases remaining between them. The DNA of the CDR3 is TGTGCCAGCAGTTTTCTAGCTAATTCACCCCTCCACTTT. Amino acid sequence: CASSFLANSPLHF.

This clonotype was found a few times. V and J are TRBV6-2 or TRBV6-3 and TRBJ2-7; 8 bases fit TRBD2. Germline CDR1 and CDR2: MNHEY and SVGEGT. V dropped 1 base and J dropped 4; count of bases not matched to a gene: 6. The CDR3 runs 15 residues. CDR3 in amino acids: CASSYLAGGFYEQYF. CDR3 nucleotides: TGTGCCAGCAGTTACTTGGCGGGGGGCTTTTACGAGCAGTACTTC.

This rearrangement joins TRBV27 to TRBJ2-4; a possible D gene is TRBD1 (7 bases). Germline values: CDR1 MNHEY, CDR2 SMNVEV (reference sequence). With 4 bases removed from V and 7 bases from J, the gap between germline ends came to 17 bases. CDR3 size: 15 residues. The CDR3 DNA reads as TGTGCCAGCAGTTCCGCCGGGACAGCGGGTAACATTCAGTACTTC. This encodes CASSSAGTAGNIQYF.

This chain connects TRBV20-1 to TRBJ2-3, with a weak D call TRBD2 (7 bases). The CDR3 extends over 16 amino acids. V dropped 0 bases and J dropped 3 bases, with 16 bases sitting between them. The germline V gene has CDR1 DFQATT and CDR2 SNEGSKA (reference sequence). CDR3 amino acids: CSARDLGGGKTDTQYF. For the CDR3, the DNA is TGCAGTGCTAGAGATCTAGGGGGGGGTAAAACAGATACGCAGTATTTT.

The V gene is TRBV20-1, the J gene TRBJ2-5; tentatively, D is TRBD2 (5 bases). V shed 4 bases and J shed 5 bases, with 23 bases lying between them. The CDR3 is 16 residues long. Germline V CDR1 and CDR2: DFQATT, SNEGSKA (reference sequence). In DNA form, the CDR3 reads TGCAGTGCTAATAGCCCCCCGAAGAGGGTCCGGGAGACCCAGTACTTC. Its translation is CSANSPPKRVRETQYF.

This rearrangement joins TRBV5-6 to TRBJ1-2, with D possibly matching TRBD1 (6 bases). The CDR3 loop spans 12 amino acids. Germline V gene sequence: CDR1 SGHDT, CDR2 YYEEEE. V was clipped by 4 bases and J by 9 bases, with 13 bases between them. This CDR3 is CASSLPTGRYTF. CDR3 DNA: TGTGCCAGCAGCCTGCCGACAGGCCGCTACACCTTC.

This clonotype occurred a few times. The V call is TRBV28, the J call TRBJ2-7; D is ambiguous. The V end was cut by 6 bases, the J end by 0 bases, with 12 bases between. CDR1 is MDHEN and CDR2 is SYDVKM in the germline V gene. The CDR3 consists of 14 residues. CDR3 DNA sequence: TGTGCCAGCAGGGGAAGTCAAACCTCCTACGAGCAGTACTTC. Its translation is CASRGSQTSYEQYF.

V usage is TRBV7-2 and J usage is TRBJ2-1; 8 bases match TRBD2. This CDR3 spans 17 amino acids. CDR1 and CDR2 (germline): SGHTA, FQGNSA. The trim removed 5 bases at V and 1 base at J, leaving 10 bases unmatched. The chain's CDR3 is CASSLTGGRASYNEQFF. CDR3 DNA sequence: TGTGCCAGCAGCCTAACGGGGGGGAGGGCATCCTACAATGAGCAGTTCTTC.

The chain joins TRBV11-3 to TRBJ2-3; TRBD2 might be the D (5 bases). With 5 bases removed from V and 1 base from J, the gap between germline ends came to 13 bases. The CDR3 is made up of 15 amino acids. The germline V gene has CDR1 SGHNT and CDR2 YENEEA. Written as DNA, the CDR3 is TGTGCCAGCAGCCCCGGGAAGTACGGCACAGATACGCAGTATTTT. It is translated as CASSPGKYGTDTQYF.